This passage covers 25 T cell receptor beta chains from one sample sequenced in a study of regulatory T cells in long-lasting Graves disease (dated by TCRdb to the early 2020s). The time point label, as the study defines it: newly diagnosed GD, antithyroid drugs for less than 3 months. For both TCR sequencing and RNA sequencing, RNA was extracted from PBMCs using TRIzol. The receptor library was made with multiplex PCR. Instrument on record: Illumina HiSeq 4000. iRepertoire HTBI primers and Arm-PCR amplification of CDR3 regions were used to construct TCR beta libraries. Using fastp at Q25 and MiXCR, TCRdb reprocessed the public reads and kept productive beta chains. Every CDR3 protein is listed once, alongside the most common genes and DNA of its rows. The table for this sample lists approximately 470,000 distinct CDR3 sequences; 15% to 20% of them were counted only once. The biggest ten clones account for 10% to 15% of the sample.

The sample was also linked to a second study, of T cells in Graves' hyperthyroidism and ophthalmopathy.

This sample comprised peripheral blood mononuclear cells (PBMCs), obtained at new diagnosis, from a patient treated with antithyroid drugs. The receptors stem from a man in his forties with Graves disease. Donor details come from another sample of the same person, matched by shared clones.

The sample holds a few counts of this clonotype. This CDR3 is CASSLDGTPNEQFF. The CDR3 region has the DNA TGTGCCAGCAGCTTAGATGGGACACCCAATGAGCAGTTCTTC. This chain uses TRBV7-9 with TRBJ2-1; TRBD1 might be the D (6 bases). The V and J ends lost 1 base and 6 bases respectively, with 10 bases between them. Germline V gene lookup returns CDR1 SEHNR and CDR2 FQNEAQ (reference sequence). The CDR3 loop spans 14 amino acids.

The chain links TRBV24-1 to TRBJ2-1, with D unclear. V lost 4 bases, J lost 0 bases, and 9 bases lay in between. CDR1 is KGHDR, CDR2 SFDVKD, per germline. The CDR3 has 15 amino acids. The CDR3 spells CATSDARHSYNEQFF. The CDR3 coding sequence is TGTGCCACCAGTGACGCCAGACACTCCTACAATGAGCAGTTCTTC.

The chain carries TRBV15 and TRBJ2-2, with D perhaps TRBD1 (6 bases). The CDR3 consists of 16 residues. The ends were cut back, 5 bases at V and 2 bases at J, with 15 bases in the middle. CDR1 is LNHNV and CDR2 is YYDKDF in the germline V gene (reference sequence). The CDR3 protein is CATSRRQDPNTGELFF. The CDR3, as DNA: TGTGCCACCAGCCGAAGACAGGACCCAAACACCGGGGAGCTGTTTTTT.

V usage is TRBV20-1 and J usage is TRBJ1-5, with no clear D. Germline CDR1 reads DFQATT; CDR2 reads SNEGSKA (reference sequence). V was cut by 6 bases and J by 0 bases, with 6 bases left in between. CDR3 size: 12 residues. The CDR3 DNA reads TGCAGTGCCTGGGATAGCAATCAGCCCCAGCATTTT. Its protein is CSAWDSNQPQHF.

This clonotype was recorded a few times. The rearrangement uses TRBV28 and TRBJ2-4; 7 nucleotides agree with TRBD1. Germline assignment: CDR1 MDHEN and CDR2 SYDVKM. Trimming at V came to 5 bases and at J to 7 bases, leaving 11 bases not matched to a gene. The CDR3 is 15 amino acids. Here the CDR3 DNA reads TGTGCCAGCAGTCCGTCAGACAGGGATGTTAACATTCAGTACTTC. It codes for CASSPSDRDVNIQYF.

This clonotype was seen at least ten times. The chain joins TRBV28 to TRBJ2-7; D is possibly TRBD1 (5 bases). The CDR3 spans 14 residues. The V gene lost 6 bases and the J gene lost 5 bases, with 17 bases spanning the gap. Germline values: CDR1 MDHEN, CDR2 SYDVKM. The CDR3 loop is CASRTGQGQNEQYF. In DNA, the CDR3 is TGTGCCAGCAGGACTGGGCAGGGTCAAAACGAGCAGTACTTC.

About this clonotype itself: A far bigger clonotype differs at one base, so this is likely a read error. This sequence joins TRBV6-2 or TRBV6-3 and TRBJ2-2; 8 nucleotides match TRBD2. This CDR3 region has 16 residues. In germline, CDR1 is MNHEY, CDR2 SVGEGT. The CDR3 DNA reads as TGTGCCAGCAGTTGGGGCGGGAGGACCGGCACCGAGGAGCTGTTTTTT. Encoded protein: CASSWGGRTGTEELFF.

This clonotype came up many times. The CDR3 is CAISPAGGYEQFF. For the CDR3, the DNA is TGTGCCATCAGCCCAGCGGGAGGGTATGAGCAGTTCTTC. The chain combines TRBV10-3 with TRBJ2-1, with 10 positions matching TRBD2. The CDR3 totals 13 residues. Trimming removed 6 bases from V and 8 bases from J; junction bases left unmatched: 4. CDR1 is ENHRY, CDR2 SYGVKD, per germline.

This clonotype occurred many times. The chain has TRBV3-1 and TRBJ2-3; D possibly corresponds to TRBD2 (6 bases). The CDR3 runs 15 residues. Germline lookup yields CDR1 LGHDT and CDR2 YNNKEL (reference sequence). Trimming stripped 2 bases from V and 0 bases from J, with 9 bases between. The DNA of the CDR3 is TGTGCCAGCAGCCAATGGACTACTAGCACAGATACGCAGTATTTT. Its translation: CASSQWTTSTDTQYF.

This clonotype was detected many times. CDR3 coding DNA: TGCGCCAGCAGCGTTTTCACGGGGACGAACACCGGGGAGCTGTTTTTT. Residues: CASSVFTGTNTGELFF. V is TRBV5-1 and J is TRBJ2-2; tentative D call: TRBD2 (5 bases). Deletions cut 4 bases from V and 0 bases from J, with 13 bases between. Germline V gene data show CDR1 as SGHRS and CDR2 as YFSETQ. The CDR3 is 16 amino acids.

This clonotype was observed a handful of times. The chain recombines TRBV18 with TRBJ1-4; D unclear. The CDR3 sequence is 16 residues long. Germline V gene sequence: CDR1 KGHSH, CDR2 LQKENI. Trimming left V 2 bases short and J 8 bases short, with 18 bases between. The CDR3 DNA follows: TGTGCCAGCTCACCATTACCCCCAACCCTAGGGGAAAAACTGTTTTTT. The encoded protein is CASSPLPPTLGEKLFF.

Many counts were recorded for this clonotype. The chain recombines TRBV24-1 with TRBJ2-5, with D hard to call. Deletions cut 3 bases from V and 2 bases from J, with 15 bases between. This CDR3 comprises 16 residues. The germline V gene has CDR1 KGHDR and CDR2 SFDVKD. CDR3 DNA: TGTGCCACCAGTGATCCACGAGAGGACGTTCAAGAGACCCAGTACTTC. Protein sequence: CATSDPREDVQETQYF.

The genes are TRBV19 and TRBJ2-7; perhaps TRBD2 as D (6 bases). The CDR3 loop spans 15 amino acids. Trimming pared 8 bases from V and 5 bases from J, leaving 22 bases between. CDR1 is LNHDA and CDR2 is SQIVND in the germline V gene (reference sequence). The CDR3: CASSPPEGTVDEQYF. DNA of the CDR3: TGTGCCAGTTCCCCCCCGGAGGGTACGGTGGACGAGCAGTACTTC.

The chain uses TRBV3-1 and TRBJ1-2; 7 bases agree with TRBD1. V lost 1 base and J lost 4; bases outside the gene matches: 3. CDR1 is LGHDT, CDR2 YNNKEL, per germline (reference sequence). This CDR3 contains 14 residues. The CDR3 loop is CASSQGQGGYGYTF. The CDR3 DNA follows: TGTGCCAGCAGCCAAGGACAGGGAGGCTATGGCTACACCTTC.

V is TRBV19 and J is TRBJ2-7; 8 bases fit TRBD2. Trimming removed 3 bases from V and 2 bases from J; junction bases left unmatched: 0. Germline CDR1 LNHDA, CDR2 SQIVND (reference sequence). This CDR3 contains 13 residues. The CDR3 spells CASSISGAYEQYF. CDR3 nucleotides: TGTGCCAGTAGTATTAGCGGGGCCTACGAGCAGTACTTC.

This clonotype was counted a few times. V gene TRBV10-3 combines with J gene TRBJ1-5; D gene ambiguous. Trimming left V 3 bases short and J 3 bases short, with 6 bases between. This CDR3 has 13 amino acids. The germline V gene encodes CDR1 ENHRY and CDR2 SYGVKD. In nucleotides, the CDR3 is TGTGCCATCAGTGACGCAATCAATCAGCCCCAGCATTTT. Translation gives CAISDAINQPQHF.

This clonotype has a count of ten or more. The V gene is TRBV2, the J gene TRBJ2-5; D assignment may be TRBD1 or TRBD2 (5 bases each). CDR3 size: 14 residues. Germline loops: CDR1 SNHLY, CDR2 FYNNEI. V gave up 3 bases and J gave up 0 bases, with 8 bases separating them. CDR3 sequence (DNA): TGTGCCAGCAGTGAGGGGGAGTACCAAGAGACCCAGTACTTC. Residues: CASSEGEYQETQYF.

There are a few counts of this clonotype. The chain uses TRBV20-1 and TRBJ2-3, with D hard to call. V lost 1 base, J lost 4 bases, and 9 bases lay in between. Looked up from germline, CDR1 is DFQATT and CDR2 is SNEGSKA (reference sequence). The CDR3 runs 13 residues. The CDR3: CSARAPRADTQYF. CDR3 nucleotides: TGCAGTGCTAGAGCCCCTAGGGCAGATACGCAGTATTTT.

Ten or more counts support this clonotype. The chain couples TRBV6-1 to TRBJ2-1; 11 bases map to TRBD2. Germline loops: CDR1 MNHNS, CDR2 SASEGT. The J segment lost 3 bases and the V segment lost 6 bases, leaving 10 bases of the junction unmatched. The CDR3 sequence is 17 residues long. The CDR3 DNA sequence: TGTGCCAGCAGAGCCGACAGGGGGACTAGCGGCTACAATGAGCAGTTCTTC. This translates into CASRADRGTSGYNEQFF.

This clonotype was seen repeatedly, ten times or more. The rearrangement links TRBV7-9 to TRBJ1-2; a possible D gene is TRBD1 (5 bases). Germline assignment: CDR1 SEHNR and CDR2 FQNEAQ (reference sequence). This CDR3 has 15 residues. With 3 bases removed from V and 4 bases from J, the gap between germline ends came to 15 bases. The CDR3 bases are TGTGCCAGCAGCTTTGACTCGGGACGGCTCTATGGCTACACCTTC. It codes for CASSFDSGRLYGYTF. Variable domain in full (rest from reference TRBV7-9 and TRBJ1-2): DTGVSQNPRHKITKRGQNVTFRCDPISEHNRLYWYRQTLGQGPEFLTYFQNEAQLEKSRLLSDRFSAERPKGSFSTLEIQRTEQGDSAMYLCASSFDSGRLYGYTFGSGTRLTVV.

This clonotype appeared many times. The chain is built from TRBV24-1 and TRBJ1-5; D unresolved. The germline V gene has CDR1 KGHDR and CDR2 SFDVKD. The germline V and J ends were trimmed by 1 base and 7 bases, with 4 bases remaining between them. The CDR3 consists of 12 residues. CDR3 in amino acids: CATSDLGQPQHF. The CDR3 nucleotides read TGTGCCACCAGTGATTTAGGACAGCCCCAGCATTTT.

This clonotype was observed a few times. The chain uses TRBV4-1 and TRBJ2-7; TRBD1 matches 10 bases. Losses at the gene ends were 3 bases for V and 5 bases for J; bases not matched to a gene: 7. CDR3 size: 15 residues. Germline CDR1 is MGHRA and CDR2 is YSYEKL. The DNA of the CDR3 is TGCGCCAGCAGCCACGGACAGGGGGTTGCCCACGAGCAGTACTTC. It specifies CASSHGQGVAHEQYF.

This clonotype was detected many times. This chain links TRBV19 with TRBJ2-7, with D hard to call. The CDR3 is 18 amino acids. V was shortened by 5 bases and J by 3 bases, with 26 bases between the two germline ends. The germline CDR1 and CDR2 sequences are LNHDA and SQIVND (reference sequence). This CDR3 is CASSHSPSRRRTGYEQYF. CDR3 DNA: TGTGCCAGTAGTCATTCCCCTTCCCGCCGAAGGACGGGCTACGAGCAGTACTTC.

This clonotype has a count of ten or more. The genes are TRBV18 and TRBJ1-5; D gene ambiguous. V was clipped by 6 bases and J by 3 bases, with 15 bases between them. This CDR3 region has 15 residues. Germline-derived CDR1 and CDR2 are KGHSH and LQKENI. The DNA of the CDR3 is TGTGCCAGCTCCCCTCAGGAGGGCAACAATCAGCCCCAGCATTTT. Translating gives CASSPQEGNNQPQHF.

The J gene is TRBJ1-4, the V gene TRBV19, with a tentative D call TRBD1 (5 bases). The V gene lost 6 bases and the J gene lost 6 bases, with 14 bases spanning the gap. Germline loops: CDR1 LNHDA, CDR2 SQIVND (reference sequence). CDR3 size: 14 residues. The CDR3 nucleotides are TGTGCCAGTAGCTTCCAGGGAACGGATGAAAAACTGTTTTTT. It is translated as CASSFQGTDEKLFF.